This entry is about one T cell receptor beta chain. Libraries were prepared by immunoSEQ multiplex PCR; TCRdb keeps only in-frame clonotypes and omits some of them. The sample records roughly 68,000 clones, 83% being singletons. This entry belongs to a study of control samples from healthy donors and cancer patients. The germline gives CDR1 SGHDN, CDR2 FVKESK. Trimming cost V 0 bases and J 1 base, with 9 bases left between them. This CDR3 is built from 15 residues. Sequencing was carried out using blood. This clonotype originated in a man between 60 and 70 years old in good health. This chain joins TRBV14 and TRBJ1-1; D is undetermined. The DNA of the CDR3 is TGTGCCAGCAGCCAAGATAGAATGGGGAACACTGAAGCTTTCTTT. Translating it yields CASSQDRMGNTEAFF. Full variable domain (remainder filled in from reference TRBV14 and TRBJ1-1): EAGVTQFPSHSVIEKGQTVTLRCDPISGHDNLYWYRRVMGKEIKFLLHFVKESKQDESGMPNNRFLAERTGGTYSTLKVQPAELEDSGVYFCASSQDRMGNTEAFFGQGTRLTVV.